This TCR beta chain was recovered during a study of shared clonotypes between healthy human individuals. This CDR3 spans 16 amino acids. CDR1 and CDR2 (germline): MNHEY, SMNVEV (reference sequence). V gave up 5 bases and J gave up 5 bases; unmatched junction bases: 11. Positively selected for CCR7, the CD45RO-negative cells used as naive CD8 cells excluded terminally differentiated effector memory CD45RA+ cells. Whole-study results and caveats: Memory subsets had estimated richness that was generally smaller than that of naive subsets.

Sequenced by immunoSEQ multiplex PCR; TCRdb stores in-frame clones only, minus some. Of nearly 2 million clones listed, about 94% are singletons. On this clone itself: Its antigen is as yet unknown.

The TCR sequence derives from a man aged 18 to 29 in good health. The sequenced material came from naive CD8+ T cells sorted from blood. The chain is built from TRBV27 and TRBJ2-5; 10 bases map to TRBD2. As DNA, the CDR3 is TGTGCCAGCAGTGGGAGCGGGGGGGCTAATCGTGAGACCCAGTACTTC. It encodes CASSGSGGANRETQYF.